A single sample gave rise to the 23 T cell receptor beta chains below, sequenced in a study of spatial heterogeneity in lung cancer. The sample's time point: sample taken at primary tumor resection. From the 5' RACE reads, TCRdb called clonotypes with MiXCR, one entry per CDR3 protein. The table has 900 to 1,500 distinct CDR3 sequences, 25% to 30% seen once. Source: normal lung tissue next to the tumor, taken at surgery. These receptors all stem from a female donor with early-stage non-small cell lung cancer.

A few counts support this clonotype. The chain employs TRBV7-9 and TRBJ2-2; D might be TRBD1 (6 bases). This CDR3 has 13 amino acids. Per germline, CDR1 SEHNR and CDR2 FQNEAQ (reference sequence). Trimming pared 9 bases from V and 6 bases from J, leaving 14 bases between. DNA for the CDR3: TGTGCCAGTGCCTCCTCAGGGGCCGGGGAGCTGTTTTTT. Translating it yields CASASSGAGELFF.

This clonotype is termed large. The rearrangement links TRBV29-1 to TRBJ2-7, with TRBD1 matching over 10 bases. The V segment lost 1 base and the J segment 3 bases; nucleotides outside the gene matches: 3. Germline CDR1 SQVTM, CDR2 ANQGSEA. The length of the CDR3 is 14 residues. CDR3 coding DNA: TGCAGCGTTGAAGTAGGGGACAGGGGCTACGAGCAGTACTTC. Protein: CSVEVGDRGYEQYF.

The CDR3 DNA is TGTGCCAGCAGCCCCCTGGGACCCAGCAATGAGCAGTTCTTC. It encodes CASSPLGPSNEQFF. V gene TRBV7-6 combines with J gene TRBJ2-1, with D possibly being TRBD1 or TRBD2 (5 bases each). Trimming removed 5 bases at V and 6 bases at J, with 14 bases between. This CDR3 comprises 14 residues. The germline CDR1 and CDR2 sequences are SGHVS and FNYEAQ.

Judged by abundance, this clonotype is large. The chain carries TRBV6-5 and TRBJ2-7, with TRBD2 identical over 7 bases. The junction had 10 bases not matched to a gene; V was cut back by 3 bases and J by 5 bases. CDR3 length equals 15 residues. Germline V lookup: CDR1 MNHEY, CDR2 SVGAGI. The CDR3 spells CASSYLSLAGDEQYF. As DNA, the CDR3 is TGTGCCAGCAGTTATTTATCGCTCGCGGGGGACGAGCAGTACTTC.

The chain has TRBV30 and TRBJ2-1, with D possibly being TRBD1 (5 bases). V dropped 3 bases and J dropped 6 bases, with 12 bases sitting between them. The V gene's germline CDR1 is GTSNPN and CDR2 SVGIG (reference sequence). The CDR3 consists of 13 residues. Here the CDR3 DNA reads TGTGCCTGGAGGACTCAGGGTGGCAATGAGCAGTTCTTC. The encoded protein is CAWRTQGGNEQFF.

In its sample, this clonotype is large (0.1 to 1%). The chain has TRBV7-9 and TRBJ2-2; D could derive from TRBD1 or TRBD2 (5 bases each). V gave up 5 bases and J gave up 1 base, with 11 bases separating them. Germline CDR1 SEHNR, CDR2 FQNEAQ (reference sequence). The CDR3 is made up of 15 amino acids. CDR3 in DNA: TGTGCCAGCAGCCGGGGCCTCGTGAACACCGGGGAGCTGTTTTTT. This translates into CASSRGLVNTGELFF.

This clonotype has just a few counts. The rearrangement uses TRBV4-1 and TRBJ2-6, with a tentative D call TRBD2 (5 bases). The CDR3 has 11 residues. Trimming pared 4 bases from V and 12 bases from J, leaving 7 bases between. Germline V gene sequence: CDR1 MGHRA, CDR2 YSYEKL. The CDR3, as DNA: TGCGCCAGCAGCCTGGCGGGCGTCCTGACTTTC. It specifies CASSLAGVLTF.

The chain links TRBV6-1 to TRBJ2-3; 9 nucleotides match TRBD1. The CDR3 contains 15 residues. The germline V gene has CDR1 MNHNS and CDR2 SASEGT. The V and J ends lost 3 bases and 10 bases, in that order; junction bases with no gene match: 11. In nucleotides, the CDR3 is TGTGCCAGCAGTGAGCCTGGACAGGGGAGTTGGGCGCAGTATTTT. Encoded protein: CASSEPGQGSWAQYF.

Within the sample, this clonotype is medium-sized. The chain links TRBV6-5 to TRBJ2-7, with TRBD1 matching 7 bases. CDR3 length: 15 amino acids. V was pared by 5 bases and J by 1 base, with 8 bases of the junction left unmatched. Germline V lookup: CDR1 MNHEY, CDR2 SVGAGI. The CDR3 loop reads CASSPRDSQSYEQYF. The CDR3 DNA sequence: TGTGCCAGCAGTCCTCGGGACAGCCAATCCTACGAGCAGTACTTC.

This clonotype was observed a few times. This rearrangement joins TRBV4-1 to TRBJ1-5; 9 bases agree with TRBD1. Germline CDR1 reads MGHRA; CDR2 reads YSYEKL. CDR3 length: 16 residues. Losses at the gene ends were 2 bases for V and 2 bases for J; bases not matched to a gene: 4. The DNA of the CDR3 is TGCGCCAGCAGCCAATCGGGACAGGGCGGCAATCAGCCCCAGCATTTT. Protein product: CASSQSGQGGNQPQHF.

The chain couples TRBV6-6 to TRBJ2-7; 9 bases are a match to TRBD1. CDR3 length: 16 residues. Per the germline V gene, CDR1 is MNHNY and CDR2 is SVGAGI (reference sequence). After removal of 6 bases from V and 2 bases from J, the junction contained 11 bases not matched to a gene. CDR3 nucleotides: TGTGCCAGCAGCCAGGCGGGACAGGGAGCGACCTACGAGCAGTACTTC. Translated: CASSQAGQGATYEQYF.

This clonotype was recorded only once. The chain links TRBV19 to TRBJ1-5; D is perhaps TRBD1 (5 bases). CDR3 length: 15 residues. V lost 3 bases, J lost 0 bases, and 9 bases lay in between. From germline, CDR1 is LNHDA and CDR2 SQIVND (reference sequence). In DNA, the CDR3 is TGTGCCAGTAGTATCCGACAGTATAGCAATCAGCCCCAGCATTTT. As protein: CASSIRQYSNQPQHF.

This clonotype was observed a handful of times. V is TRBV7-2 and J is TRBJ2-1; 14 bases line up with TRBD2. Unmatched junction bases numbered 10, after V lost 0 bases and J lost 0 bases. The CDR3 consists of 21 residues. Germline V gene data show CDR1 as SGHTA and CDR2 as FQGNSA. Written as DNA, the CDR3 is TGTGCCAGCAGCTTAGCAAGTCCGGGACTAGCGGGAGATAGCTCCTACAATGAGCAGTTCTTC. This sequence encodes CASSLASPGLAGDSSYNEQFF.

This chain uses TRBV7-2 with TRBJ2-1; D is unresolved. Germline V CDR1 and CDR2: SGHTA, FQGNSA. The CDR3 runs to 11 residues. Trimming stripped 5 bases from V and 6 bases from J, with 5 bases between. The chain's CDR3 is CASSPVNEQFF. The CDR3 DNA reads as TGTGCCAGCAGCCCCGTCAATGAGCAGTTCTTC.

This clonotype was detected a few times. The chain combines TRBV12-3 or TRBV12-4 with TRBJ2-2; 8 bases match TRBD2. J gave up 5 bases and V 4 bases, and 6 bases lay outside the gene matches. CDR3 length: 15 residues. In nucleotides, the CDR3 is TGTGCCAGCAGTTCCCCAGCGGGAGTTACCGGGGAGCTGTTTTTT. Its protein product is CASSSPAGVTGELFF.

V usage is TRBV28 and J usage is TRBJ2-7; D is unclear. The germline V gene has CDR1 MDHEN and CDR2 SYDVKM. The CDR3 sequence is 16 residues long. V dropped 3 bases and J dropped 1 base, with 16 bases sitting between them. CDR3 coding DNA: TGTGCCAGCAGTTTCCAGGATGAGGCACCGTCCTACGAGCAGTACTTC. Protein sequence: CASSFQDEAPSYEQYF.

The chain uses TRBV7-3 and TRBJ2-3; 10 positions match TRBD1. Trimming at V came to 5 bases and at J to 4 bases, leaving 3 bases not matched to a gene. The CDR3 sequence is 14 residues long. Looked up from germline, CDR1 is SGHTA and CDR2 is FQGTGA. This CDR3 reads CASSPTGGADTQYF. As DNA, the CDR3 is TGTGCCAGCAGCCCGACAGGGGGCGCAGATACGCAGTATTTT.

The chain couples TRBV30 to TRBJ2-1; D is unresolved. V was trimmed by 1 base and J by 3 bases, leaving 10 bases between them. The CDR3 extends over 14 amino acids. CDR1 is GTSNPN, CDR2 SVGIG, per germline (reference sequence). The CDR3 sequence: CAWSDQANYNEQFF. Written as DNA, the CDR3 is TGTGCCTGGAGTGATCAGGCGAACTACAATGAGCAGTTCTTC.

This clonotype counts as medium-sized. This sequence joins TRBV5-5 and TRBJ2-2, with D possibly matching TRBD2 (6 bases). CDR1 and CDR2 (germline): SGHKS, YYEKEE (reference sequence). The V end was cut by 3 bases, the J end by 8 bases, with 14 bases between. CDR3 length: 14 residues. The CDR3 reads CASSWRGSEGELFF. The CDR3 nucleotides are TGTGCCAGCAGCTGGAGGGGCAGCGAAGGGGAGCTGTTTTTT.

The J gene is TRBJ2-2, the V gene TRBV29-1, with 8 bases identical to TRBD2. The germline CDR1 and CDR2 sequences are SQVTM and ANQGSEA. The CDR3 loop spans 11 amino acids. V trimming: 7 bases; J trimming: 5 bases; junction bases outside the gene matches: 0. In nucleotides, the CDR3 is TGCAGCGGCGGGGGGACCGGGGAGCTGTTTTTT. Encoded protein: CSGGGTGELFF.

Here the CDR3 reads CASSPGIDAADRNEQFF. CDR3 nucleotides: TGTGCCAGCTCACCGGGTATCGATGCGGCGGACCGCAATGAGCAGTTCTTC. The chain employs TRBV18 and TRBJ2-1; D is uncertain. The germline V gene has CDR1 KGHSH and CDR2 LQKENI. The CDR3 loop spans 17 amino acids. V lost 3 bases to trimming and J lost 6 bases, with 21 bases between them. Together with reference TRBV18 and TRBJ2-1, the CDR3 gives the full variable domain: NAGVMQNPRHLVRRRGQEARLRCSPMKGHSHVYWYRQLPEEGLKFMVYLQKENIIDESGMPKERFSAEFPKEGPSILRIQQVVRGDSAAYFCASSPGIDAADRNEQFFGPGTRLTVL.

This clonotype is classed as large (0.1 to 1%). The genes are TRBV2 and TRBJ2-1, with 11 nucleotides matching TRBD2. V was clipped by 8 bases and J by 5 bases; unmatched bases: 5. The CDR3 totals 14 residues. Germline CDR1 SNHLY, CDR2 FYNNEI. The CDR3 DNA reads TGTGCCAGCTGTCCTAGCGGGGGGCACAATGAGCAGTTCTTC. Encoded protein: CASCPSGGHNEQFF.

This clonotype is judged medium-sized. The chain recombines TRBV6-2 or TRBV6-3 with TRBJ2-3, with TRBD2 identical over 11 bases. From germline, CDR1 is MNHEY and CDR2 SVGEGT. This CDR3 comprises 18 residues. The junction had 9 bases not matched to a gene; V was cut back by 2 bases and J by 2 bases. This CDR3 reads CASSYARTSGYNTDTQYF. The CDR3 DNA sequence: TGTGCCAGCAGTTACGCGCGGACTAGCGGGTACAACACAGATACGCAGTATTTT.